This TCR beta chain was sequenced for a study of tumor-infiltrating lymphocytes in localized non-small cell lung cancer. Study-level information: The cohort mixed smokers and never-smokers, several histologies, and some post-neoadjuvant-chemotherapy samples. Each patient gave resected tumor and non-adjacent uninvolved lung tissue. Regarding the study as a whole: Not all patients were TCR sequenced, owing to tissue quantity. Tumors had more T cell infiltration than uninvolved lung, per TCRbeta sequencing and CD3 counts.

The germline CDR1 and CDR2 sequences are SGDLS and YYNGEE. Between the trimmed V and J ends, which lost 4 bases and 4 bases, there was a span of 16 bases. The CDR3 runs to 15 residues. This table comes from immunoSEQ multiplex PCR, and its TCRdb copy is limited to in-frame clones, with some not included. The data show a few thousand clones, about 60% seen once. As concerns this clone: Antigen unknown.

The sequencing sample was made of uninvolved lung tissue not adjacent to the tumor. The gene calls are TRBV9 and TRBJ2-3; no clear D. The sequence derives from a human donor with non-small cell lung cancer. The CDR3 is CASSPTPHPADTQYF. CDR3 nucleotide sequence: TGTGCCAGCAGCCCCACCCCCCATCCGGCAGATACGCAGTATTTT.